The entry below describes one T cell receptor (beta chain). What this receptor recognizes is not known. No base quality information exists; no much larger clone differs at one position. From its cysteine to its phenylalanine, the CDR3 spans 16 amino acids. Here the CDR3 DNA is all that survives: 48 bases in frame from base 1. The Qiagen DNeasy kit was used to extract genomic DNA both from unsorted PBMCs and from the negatively selected CD4+ and CD8+ fractions. TCR beta CDR3 regions were amplified by immunoSEQ multiplex PCR using primers annealing to V and J segments. A synthetic immune receptor repertoire was used to minimize amplification bias, and any remaining bias was removed computationally after sequencing. The paper's data handling went like this. Repertoire diversity was quantified as the Shannon entropy index using custom Python scripts. Unsorted, CD4+ and CD8+ repertoires were examined separately, except in combined analyses, for which CD4+ and CD8+ sequences were merged in silico. As stored in TCRdb, this immuneACCESS dataset retains in-frame rearrangements with V and J assigned. A fraction of the clones does not appear; measured against another copy, unresolved V genes explain less than half of the discrepancy, and the remainder lacks a known reason. V and J calls and clone size are those listed in that table; D and trimming were worked out from the DNA. This sample has 25,000 to 30,000 clones in its table, and about 90% of those were observed once. The ten largest clonotypes hold 0.35% of the sample.

The sample comes from a study of PD-1 blockade in classical Hodgkin lymphoma (dated by TCRdb to the early 2020s). Notes on the research overall: To define a peripheral blood immune signature of response to PD-1 blockade in classical Hodgkin lymphoma, the study combined TCR beta sequencing with CyTOF. The paper's findings and limits, for the study overall: The study covered only a single clinical trial cohort, and the causes of the repertoire differences, possibly disease activity or prior therapy, were still not defined. Baseline TCR diversity was reported to be lower in newly diagnosed patients than in healthy donors, and even lower in relapsed/refractory patients.

The time point label here, explained by the study, means: newly diagnosed, previously untreated cHL patient sample. Magnetic negative selection with a Miltenyi CD4+ T cell isolation kit was used to purify CD4+ T cells from thawed PBMCs. As a comparison group for the relapsed/refractory trial patients, PBMCs were sequenced from patients with newly diagnosed, previously untreated classical Hodgkin lymphoma. Peripheral blood was collected in 8 mL Vacutainer Cell Preparation Tubes, from which PBMCs were isolated by centrifugation and then cryopreserved. Purified CD4+ and CD8+ fractions were prepared only for cases in which an additional PBMC sample was available. Magnetically labelled cells were removed on LS columns in a quadroMACS separator, and the flow-through was retained as the purified fraction.

This clonotype originated in a human donor with classical Hodgkin lymphoma. The chain couples TRBV21-1 to TRBJ2-3; the table names TRBD2, a call not compared with the DNA. TRBV21-1 is marked as a pseudogene. The source material was CD4+ T cells from blood. In nucleotides, the sequence is TGTGCCAGCAGTCATAACACCTACGGGAGCTCAGATACGCAGTATTTT. Its amino acids are CASSHNTYGSSDTQYF.